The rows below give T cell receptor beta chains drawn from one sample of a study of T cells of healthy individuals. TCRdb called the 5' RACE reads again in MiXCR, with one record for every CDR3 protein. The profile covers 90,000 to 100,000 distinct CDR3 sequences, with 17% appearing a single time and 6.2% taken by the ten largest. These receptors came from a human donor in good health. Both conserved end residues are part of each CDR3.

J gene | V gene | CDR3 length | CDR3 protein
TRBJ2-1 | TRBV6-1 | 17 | CASSEKVKGRGNNEQFF
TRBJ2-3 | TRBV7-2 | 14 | CASSFGASTDTQYF
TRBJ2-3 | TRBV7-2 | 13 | CASSPYREDTQYF
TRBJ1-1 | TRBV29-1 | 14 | CSAEDRPFNTEAFF
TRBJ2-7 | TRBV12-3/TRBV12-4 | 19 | CASSFRWGLAGDFAGEQYF
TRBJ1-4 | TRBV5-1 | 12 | CASSLLGEKLFF
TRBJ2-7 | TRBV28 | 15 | CVSRPPGTGVFEQYF
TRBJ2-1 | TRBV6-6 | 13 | CASSRQGVDEQFF
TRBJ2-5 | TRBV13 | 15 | CASSLSGSRTETQYF
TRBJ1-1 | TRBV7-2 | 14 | CASSVTGMGTEAFF
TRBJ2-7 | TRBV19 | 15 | CASSNPGGRTYEQYF
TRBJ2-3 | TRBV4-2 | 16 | CASSQGDSGGTDTQYF
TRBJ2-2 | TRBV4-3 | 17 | CASSQLRTGLDTGELFF
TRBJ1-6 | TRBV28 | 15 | CASSPSTGPRGPLHF
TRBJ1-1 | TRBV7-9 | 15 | CASSSMGTGLTGAFF
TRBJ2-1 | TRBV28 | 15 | CASNPPTRRYNEQFF
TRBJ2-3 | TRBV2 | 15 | CASSRAGTGTDTQYF